The 18 T cell receptor beta chains given below trace back to one sample, sequenced in a study of cytomegalovirus exposure and HLA in healthy donors. In the PCR, 60 Vbeta and 13 Jbeta primers were used. Using immunoSEQ multiplex PCR, the repertoire was profiled, and TCRdb retains in-frame clones only, with some absent. Of roughly 100,000 clones listed, approximately 77% are singletons. The sample was PBMCs. All receptors derive from a woman between 40 and 55 years old in good health and CMV-seronegative.

The chain recombines TRBV19 with TRBJ2-1, with D possibly being TRBD1 (5 bases). The CDR3 spans 15 residues. Germline assignment: CDR1 LNHDA and CDR2 SQIVND (reference sequence). V gave up 3 bases and J gave up 5 bases, with 14 bases separating them. CDR3 in amino acids: CASSIPFGRDNEQFF. CDR3 in DNA: TGTGCCAGTAGTATTCCCTTTGGCAGGGACAATGAGCAGTTCTTC.

This chain links TRBV7-9 with TRBJ1-1; tentatively, D is TRBD1 (5 bases). This CDR3 contains 15 residues. V dropped 5 bases and J dropped 11 bases, with 24 bases sitting between them. Germline loops: CDR1 SEHNR, CDR2 FQNEAQ (reference sequence). The CDR3 sequence: CASSTTQRGWGGAFF. The CDR3 DNA is TGTGCCAGCAGCACCACGCAGCGGGGATGGGGGGGTGCTTTCTTT.

This clone was counted a single time. CDR3 sequence reads: CASGPDSSYNSPLHF. DNA for the CDR3: TGTGCCTCCGGCCCGGACAGCTCCTATAATTCACCCCTCCACTTT. The gene calls are TRBV10-3 and TRBJ1-6; maybe TRBD1 (6 bases). V shed 11 bases and J shed 0 bases, with 14 bases lying between them. The CDR3 is 15 amino acids. Germline assignment: CDR1 ENHRY and CDR2 SYGVKD.

The genes are TRBV30 and TRBJ2-7; 9 bases are a match to TRBD1. This CDR3 comprises 15 residues. In germline, CDR1 is GTSNPN, CDR2 SVGIG (reference sequence). J gave up 0 bases and V 2 bases, and 5 bases lay outside the gene matches. CDR3 residues: CAWSHTGQGSYEQYF. The CDR3 nucleotides are TGTGCCTGGAGTCACACGGGACAGGGCTCCTACGAGCAGTACTTC.

This clone has more than one count but fewer than ten. The J gene is TRBJ2-5, the V gene TRBV6-6; 10 bases are shared with TRBD1. This CDR3 is 13 amino acids long. Trimming took 6 bases from V and 4 from J; bases not matched to a gene: 2. Germline V gene data show CDR1 as MNHNY and CDR2 as SVGAGI (reference sequence). This CDR3 is CASRDRGGETQYF. CDR3 nucleotide sequence: TGTGCCAGCAGGGACAGGGGGGGAGAGACCCAGTACTTC.

The chain joins TRBV15 to TRBJ2-7; D may be TRBD1 (6 bases). The germline gives CDR1 LNHNV, CDR2 YYDKDF (reference sequence). Trimming stripped 4 bases from V and 3 bases from J, with 7 bases between. This CDR3 is built from 12 residues. The CDR3 loop reads CATSTQGYEQYF. CDR3 nucleotides: TGTGCCACCAGCACACAGGGCTACGAGCAGTACTTC.

This clone was seen only a few times. The chain joins TRBV4-3 to TRBJ1-1; 7 nucleotides match TRBD1. V was pared by 1 base and J by 2 bases, with 4 bases of the junction left unmatched. The CDR3 is 15 residues long. In germline, CDR1 is LGHNA, CDR2 YSLEER. CDR3 bases: TGCGCCAGCAGCCAAGGAACAGGGGCTAACACTGAAGCTTTCTTT. It yields the protein CASSQGTGANTEAFF.

The rearrangement joins TRBV25-1 to TRBJ2-5; 9 positions agree with TRBD1. V was clipped by 11 bases and J by 5 bases; unmatched bases: 9. Looked up from germline, CDR1 is MGHDK and CDR2 is SYGVNS. There are 13 residues in the CDR3. Here the CDR3 reads CAARQGGGETQYF. The CDR3 coding sequence is TGTGCCGCTCGACAGGGGGGCGGGGAGACCCAGTACTTC. Full variable domain (missing parts from reference TRBV25-1 and TRBJ2-5): EADIYQTPRYLVIGTGKKITLECSQTMGHDKMYWYQQDPGMELHLIHYSYGVNSTEKGDLSSESTVSRIRTEHFPLTLESARPSHTSQYLCAARQGGGETQYFGPGTRLLVL.

Remarks on this clone: The sample carries other DNA sequences with the same CDR3. The rearrangement uses TRBV27 and TRBJ2-7; TRBD1 matches 7 bases. Germline CDR1 is MNHEY and CDR2 is SMNVEV (reference sequence). V was clipped by 3 bases and J by 0 bases; unmatched bases: 2. The CDR3 has 14 residues. CDR3 sequence: CASSLTGSSYEQYF. CDR3 DNA sequence: TGTGCCAGCAGTTTGACAGGGAGCTCCTACGAGCAGTACTTC.

This sequence joins TRBV6-5 and TRBJ1-2; D perhaps matches TRBD1 (6 bases). This CDR3 region has 14 residues. CDR1 and CDR2 (germline): MNHEY, SVGAGI. The germline V and J ends were trimmed by 4 bases and 8 bases, with 17 bases remaining between them. Here the CDR3 reads CASSSLGSRGGYTF. CDR3 DNA sequence: TGTGCCAGCAGTTCCCTCGGGTCTAGGGGGGGCTACACCTTC.

The chain joins TRBV9 to TRBJ1-2; D gene ambiguous. From germline, CDR1 is SGDLS and CDR2 YYNGEE. V was pared by 0 bases and J by 4 bases, with 10 bases between. The CDR3 loop spans 14 amino acids. The CDR3 coding sequence is TGTGCCAGCAGCGTAGATTGGGCCTCCTATGGCTACACCTTC. Protein: CASSVDWASYGYTF.

The chain recombines TRBV7-2 with TRBJ1-6; possible D gene TRBD1, 5 bases. This CDR3 contains 13 residues. Trimming took off 4 bases at V and 10 bases at J, with 11 bases between the two ends. Germline CDR1 and CDR2: SGHTA and FQGNSA. The CDR3 nucleotides read TGTGCCAGCAGCTGGGGCGGGAGATCACCCCTCCACTTT. Translating it yields CASSWGGRSPLHF.

CDR3 region: CASRRERGNYGYTF. The DNA for the CDR3 is TGTGCCAGCAGAAGGGAAAGGGGTAACTATGGCTACACCTTC. V and J are TRBV19 and TRBJ1-2; D might be TRBD1 (5 bases). The V gene's germline CDR1 is LNHDA and CDR2 SQIVND (reference sequence). The ends were cut back, 9 bases at V and 1 base at J, with 15 bases in the middle. This CDR3 is built from 14 residues.

The chain links TRBV30 to TRBJ2-3; the D gene is possibly TRBD2 (6 bases). V shed 0 bases and J shed 11 bases, with 18 bases lying between them. Germline-derived CDR1 and CDR2 are GTSNPN and SVGIG (reference sequence). CDR3 size: 14 residues. This CDR3 is CAWSVKRVVGGQYF. In DNA form, the CDR3 reads TGTGCCTGGAGTGTTAAGCGGGTCGTGGGGGGGCAGTATTTT.

The rearrangement links TRBV5-6 to TRBJ2-7; the match to TRBD2 covers 7 bases. V gave up 5 bases and J gave up 3 bases; unmatched junction bases: 8. From germline, CDR1 is SGHDT and CDR2 YYEEEE. CDR3 size: 14 residues. The CDR3 spells CASSFRGEFYEQYF. In DNA, the CDR3 is TGTGCCAGCAGTTTCCGGGGGGAGTTCTACGAGCAGTACTTC.

The gene calls are TRBV5-1 and TRBJ2-2; 7 nucleotides match TRBD1. The V and J ends lost 4 bases and 5 bases, in that order; junction bases with no gene match: 8. Germline CDR1 is SGHRS and CDR2 is YFSETQ. This CDR3 has 15 amino acids. Written as DNA, the CDR3 is TGCGCCAGCAGCGCCCGGGACAGCCGAACCGGGGAGCTGTTTTTT. Protein: CASSARDSRTGELFF.

The chain couples TRBV5-1 to TRBJ1-2; the match to TRBD1 covers 10 bases. The CDR3 is 14 amino acids. Germline V CDR1 and CDR2: SGHRS, YFSETQ. V lost 4 bases and J lost 4; bases outside the gene matches: 4. CDR3 loop: CASSTDRGLYGYTF. For the CDR3, the DNA is TGCGCCAGCAGCACTGACAGGGGGCTCTATGGCTACACCTTC. The whole variable domain, remainder taken from reference TRBV5-1 and TRBJ1-2, is KAGVTQTPRYLIKTRGQQVTLSCSPISGHRSVSWYQQTPGQGLQFLFEYFSETQRNKGNFPGRFSGRQFSNSRSEMNVSTLELGDSALYLCASSTDRGLYGYTFGSGTRLTVV.

The rearrangement uses TRBV18 and TRBJ2-5; 11 nucleotides align to TRBD1. CDR3 length: 15 amino acids. V was clipped by 6 bases and J by 3 bases; unmatched bases: 6. Germline assignment: CDR1 KGHSH and CDR2 LQKENI. CDR3 sequence reads: CASSRGTGGKETQYF. The CDR3 DNA follows: TGTGCCAGCTCGAGAGGGACAGGGGGTAAAGAGACCCAGTACTTC.